This entry lists 27 T cell receptor beta chains sequenced from one sample in a study of follicular helper T cells after annual influenza vaccination. Stated time point: 2015-2016 season, pre-vaccination. Some clones are missing from TCRdb's copy, which holds only in-frame ones; the method was immunoSEQ multiplex PCR. Altogether several thousand clones are present, 75% to 85% being singletons, with the ten largest covering 0.77%. The material was CXCR5- memory CD4+ T cells sorted from blood, obtained on the day of influenza vaccination. The receptors shown here come from an adult who received the influenza vaccine.

The chain is built from TRBV20-1 and TRBJ2-7, with D possibly TRBD1 on 5 matching bases. This CDR3 has 10 residues. Looked up from germline, CDR1 is DFQATT and CDR2 is SNEGSKA (reference sequence). V gave up 6 bases and J gave up 5 bases, with 8 bases separating them. The CDR3 here is CSAKGNEQYF. The CDR3 DNA is TGCAGTGCCAAGGGGAACGAGCAGTACTTC.

J is TRBJ1-6 and V is TRBV18, with 7 bases identical to TRBD1. This CDR3 is 21 amino acids long. Per germline, CDR1 KGHSH and CDR2 LQKENI. Trimming cost V 3 bases and J 5 bases; bases outside gene matches: 22. The CDR3 spells CASSPSGPQGRFGLNNSPLHF. The DNA of the CDR3 is TGTGCCAGCTCACCCTCGGGTCCACAGGGGAGATTTGGTCTCAATAATTCACCCCTCCACTTT.

J is TRBJ2-7 and V is TRBV6-1, with 9 bases aligning to TRBD1. There are 14 residues in the CDR3. Germline V CDR1 and CDR2: MNHNS, SASEGT. After removal of 11 bases from V and 6 bases from J, the junction contained 14 bases not matched to a gene. CDR3 bases: TGTGCCGGGTCCACAGGGGGCGACTTAGGCGAGCAGTACTTC. Protein product: CAGSTGGDLGEQYF.

The gene calls are TRBV7-2 and TRBJ1-2; D might be TRBD1 (6 bases). Germline CDR1 reads SGHTA; CDR2 reads FQGNSA. The CDR3 is 15 amino acids. Deletions cut 1 base from V and 9 bases from J, with 18 bases between. This chain's CDR3 is CASSLGRGGDTRYTF. The DNA for the CDR3 is TGTGCCAGCAGCTTAGGCAGGGGCGGGGACACCCGCTACACCTTC.

This clone was detected a few times. V and J are TRBV7-3 and TRBJ2-1; 7 bases are shared with TRBD2. From germline, CDR1 is SGHTA and CDR2 FQGTGA. The V segment lost 5 bases and the J segment 0 bases; nucleotides outside the gene matches: 4. This CDR3 comprises 15 residues. The CDR3 region is CASSESGVSYNEQFF. DNA for the CDR3: TGTGCCAGCAGCGAAAGCGGGGTCTCCTACAATGAGCAGTTCTTC.

In its sample, this clone was seen once. The chain is built from TRBV7-2 and TRBJ1-1; tentative D call: TRBD1 (5 bases). V lost 4 bases, J lost 3 bases, and 12 bases lay in between. Germline V lookup: CDR1 SGHTA, CDR2 FQGNSA. The CDR3 length is 14 residues. As DNA, the CDR3 is TGTGCCAGCAGCTCACGCGGGGGTTACACTGAAGCTTTCTTT. The encoded protein is CASSSRGGYTEAFF.

The J gene is TRBJ1-5, the V gene TRBV27; TRBD1 aligns across 7 bases. This CDR3 comprises 14 residues. Trimming took 6 bases from V and 2 from J; bases not matched to a gene: 4. CDR1 is MNHEY and CDR2 is SMNVEV in the germline V gene (reference sequence). The CDR3 sequence: CASRVTGGNQPQHF. CDR3 in DNA: TGTGCCAGCAGGGTCACAGGGGGCAATCAGCCCCAGCATTTT.

V and J are TRBV7-9 and TRBJ1-1; D is ambiguous. Germline V gene sequence: CDR1 SEHNR, CDR2 FQNEAQ (reference sequence). Between the trimmed V and J ends, which lost 1 base and 8 bases, there was a span of 8 bases. This CDR3 spans 12 amino acids. CDR3 in amino acids: CASSLDEWEAFF. As DNA, the CDR3 is TGTGCCAGCAGCTTAGACGAGTGGGAAGCTTTCTTT.

The chain recombines TRBV7-9 with TRBJ2-1; perhaps D is TRBD1 or TRBD2 (5 bases each). This CDR3 comprises 16 residues. The germline V gene has CDR1 SEHNR and CDR2 FQNEAQ (reference sequence). V shed 1 base and J shed 6 bases, with 16 bases lying between them. This chain's CDR3 is CASSLEWGRKINEQFF. In nucleotides, the CDR3 is TGTGCCAGCAGCTTAGAATGGGGACGTAAAATCAATGAGCAGTTCTTC.

The CDR3 coding sequence is TGTGCCAGCAGCCCCGGGCGGCGGCTAGCGGGGGGGCGACGAGAGACCCAGTACTTC. Translating gives CASSPGRRLAGGRRETQYF. The J gene is TRBJ2-5, the V gene TRBV7-3, with TRBD2 matching over 12 bases. CDR3 length: 19 residues. The V gene's germline CDR1 is SGHTA and CDR2 FQGTGA. The trim removed 5 bases at V and 4 bases at J, leaving 17 bases unmatched. Looking up the rest from reference TRBV7-3 and TRBJ2-5 gives the full variable domain: GAGVSQTPSNKVTEKGKYVELRCDPISGHTALYWYRQSLGQGPEFLIYFQGTGAADDSGLPNDRFFAVRPEGSVSTLKIQRTERGDSAVYLCASSPGRRLAGGRRETQYFGPGTRLLVL.

The V call is TRBV10-2, the J call TRBJ2-1, with 14 nucleotides matching TRBD2. V lost 8 bases, J lost 6 bases, and 3 bases stayed unmatched. This CDR3 has 14 amino acids. Per the germline V gene, CDR1 is WSHSY and CDR2 is SAAADI. The CDR3 protein is CASGLAGGPNEQFF. The DNA for the CDR3 is TGCGCCAGCGGACTAGCGGGGGGCCCCAATGAGCAGTTCTTC.

The chain recombines TRBV5-1 with TRBJ1-4; D is ambiguous. Germline CDR1 and CDR2: SGHRS and YFSETQ. Trimming cost V 2 bases and J 11 bases, with 22 bases left between them. This CDR3 has 16 amino acids. CDR3 bases: TGCGCCAGCAGCTTTTCGGACCCCACCCAGGCGGAGAAACTGTTTTTT. Translated, it gives CASSFSDPTQAEKLFF.

The rearrangement joins TRBV2 to TRBJ1-5; D not certain. This CDR3 spans 16 amino acids. Germline loops: CDR1 SNHLY, CDR2 FYNNEI. V was pared by 6 bases and J by 0 bases, with 15 bases between. The CDR3 nucleotides are TGTGCCAGCAGCCCATCGATGGGTAATAGCAATCAGCCCCAGCATTTT. Its translation is CASSPSMGNSNQPQHF.

The CDR3 is CASSSGGTSLYEQYF. The CDR3 coding sequence is TGTGCCAGCAGCTCGGGAGGGACTAGCCTATACGAGCAGTACTTC. V and J are TRBV7-8 and TRBJ2-7, with 9 bases matching TRBD2. CDR3 length: 15 amino acids. Trimming took 4 bases from V and 4 from J; bases not matched to a gene: 8. Germline lookup yields CDR1 SGHVS and CDR2 FQNEAQ. Full variable domain (rest looked up from reference TRBV7-8 and TRBJ2-7): GAGVSQSPRYKVAKRGQDVALRCDPISGHVSLFWYQQALGQGPEFLTYFQNEAQLDKSGLPSDRFFAERPEGSVSTLKIQRTQQEDSAVYLCASSSGGTSLYEQYFGPGTRLTVT.

The chain couples TRBV10-3 to TRBJ2-7, with 9 nucleotides matching TRBD1. CDR3 length equals 17 residues. Germline CDR1 and CDR2: ENHRY and SYGVKD. The junction had 18 bases not matched to a gene; V was cut back by 10 bases and J by 2 bases. This chain's CDR3 is CATTPGQGEYSTYEQYF. The CDR3, as DNA: TGTGCCACAACCCCGGGACAGGGCGAGTACTCCACCTACGAGCAGTACTTC.

In nucleotides, the CDR3 is TGTGCCAGTAGGGGGAACGGCGTCAGGCCTGAAGCTTTCTTT. It encodes CASRGNGVRPEAFF. V and J are TRBV19 and TRBJ1-1; D gene unclear. The CDR3 is 14 residues long. The V end was cut by 6 bases, the J end by 6 bases, with 17 bases between. CDR1 is LNHDA, CDR2 SQIVND, per germline (reference sequence).

CDR3 in DNA: TGTGCCAGCAGCCGTACAGGCGCTCTGGGCTATGGCTACACCTTC. This gives the protein CASSRTGALGYGYTF. This sequence joins TRBV6-6 and TRBJ1-2; D perhaps matches TRBD1 (5 bases). Trimming stripped 6 bases from V and 4 bases from J, with 18 bases between. The CDR3 has 15 amino acids. Per the germline V gene, CDR1 is MNHNY and CDR2 is SVGAGI (reference sequence).

This clone was picked up a small number of times. The chain employs TRBV2 and TRBJ1-2; no reliable D call. Germline CDR1 is SNHLY and CDR2 is FYNNEI. Trimming took 3 bases from V and 8 from J, leaving 10 bases between them. This CDR3 is 12 amino acids long. The CDR3 protein is CASSEWNRGYTF. The CDR3, as DNA: TGTGCCAGCAGTGAGTGGAATAGGGGCTACACCTTC.

Only a few counts were recorded for this clone. This rearrangement joins TRBV4-2 to TRBJ1-3; TRBD1 agrees at 11 bases. Germline trimming cut 3 bases from V and 2 bases from J; bases unmatched to any gene: 0. Germline CDR1 reads LGHNA; CDR2 reads YNFKEQ. The CDR3 totals 15 residues. This chain's CDR3 is CASSQGQGAGNTIYF. The CDR3 DNA follows: TGTGCCAGCAGCCAGGGACAGGGGGCTGGAAACACCATATATTTT.

V usage is TRBV19 and J usage is TRBJ2-1; D is possibly TRBD1 (6 bases). The length of the CDR3 is 15 residues. CDR1 and CDR2 (germline): LNHDA, SQIVND (reference sequence). Trimming removed 5 bases at V and 2 bases at J, with 13 bases between. CDR3 nucleotides: TGTGCCAGTAGTTCCCCCGGGACAACCTACAATGAGCAGTTCTTC. Protein product: CASSSPGTTYNEQFF.

The rearrangement links TRBV2 to TRBJ2-5; 7 positions match TRBD2. This CDR3 is 16 amino acids long. J gave up 3 bases and V 2 bases, and 9 bases lay outside the gene matches. The germline gives CDR1 SNHLY, CDR2 FYNNEI. The CDR3: CASSENVGGMKETQYF. CDR3 nucleotides: TGTGCCAGCAGTGAAAACGTCGGGGGGATGAAAGAGACCCAGTACTTC.

The chain has TRBV7-9 and TRBJ1-2, with 7 positions matching TRBD1. CDR1 and CDR2 from the germline V gene are SEHNR and FQNEAQ (reference sequence). The CDR3 covers 14 residues. After removal of 5 bases from V and 4 bases from J, the junction contained 7 bases not matched to a gene. The CDR3: CASSLDRALYGYTF. The CDR3 region has the DNA TGTGCCAGCAGCCTCGACAGGGCCCTCTATGGCTACACCTTC.

V is TRBV2 and J is TRBJ2-2; 10 nucleotides agree with TRBD2. Germline V gene lookup returns CDR1 SNHLY and CDR2 FYNNEI. The V gene end was trimmed by 6 bases and the J gene end by 5 bases; junction bases not matched to a gene: 3. This CDR3 contains 14 residues. The CDR3 coding sequence is TGTGCCAGCAGCGGACTAGCGGCGACCGGGGAGCTGTTTTTT. It is translated as CASSGLAATGELFF.

The chain combines TRBV5-1 with TRBJ1-2; a possible D gene is TRBD1 (5 bases). This CDR3 region has 12 residues. Trimming removed 4 bases at V and 8 bases at J, with 12 bases between. Germline V gene sequence: CDR1 SGHRS, CDR2 YFSETQ. The CDR3 DNA reads as TGCGCCAGCAGCGGGGACCAGGCGGGCTACACCTTC. Protein sequence: CASSGDQAGYTF.

This clone was observed a handful of times. The chain uses TRBV7-2 and TRBJ2-7; unclear D gene. Per the germline V gene, CDR1 is SGHTA and CDR2 is FQGNSA. Trimming took off 1 base at V and 7 bases at J, with 14 bases between the two ends. The CDR3 covers 14 residues. CDR3 bases: TGTGCCAGCAGCTTAGACTCCTACCTGGGAGAGCAGTACTTC. Amino acids: CASSLDSYLGEQYF.

The J gene is TRBJ1-1, the V gene TRBV2; D ambiguous. Trimming took 8 bases from V and 9 from J, leaving 13 bases between them. In germline, CDR1 is SNHLY, CDR2 FYNNEI. This CDR3 region has 11 residues. The CDR3 here is CASESGRKAFF. CDR3 bases: TGTGCCAGCGAAAGCGGACGGAAAGCTTTCTTT.

This clone was recorded a few times. V usage is TRBV5-4 and J usage is TRBJ2-3; 9 bases agree with TRBD2. CDR3 length equals 16 residues. Germline values: CDR1 SGHNT, CDR2 YYREEE (reference sequence). The V and J ends lost 4 bases and 6 bases, in that order; junction bases with no gene match: 12. This CDR3 reads CASSPEAGGPTDTQYF. The CDR3 DNA follows: TGTGCCAGCAGCCCCGAGGCGGGGGGGCCGACGGATACGCAGTATTTT.